This T cell receptor (beta chain) was identified during a study of blood T cell repertoires in COVID-19. Study-level information: In each case, the material was cDNA or gDNA derived from T cells, B-cell-depleted T cells, or PBMCs.

V shed 6 bases, J shed 9 bases, and the junction held 0 bases outside the gene matches. CDR1 and CDR2 (germline): LGHDT, YNNKEL (reference sequence). This CDR3 region has 11 residues. Original handling: The authors estimated nucleated cell counts from reference gene primer amplification. This table comes from immunoSEQ multiplex PCR, and its TCRdb copy is limited to in-frame clones, with some not included. D and trimming come from the DNA, and the V and J calls and clone size come from that table. The repertoire holds about 47,000 clones, with about four fifths as singletons. The J gene is TRBJ1-1, the V gene TRBV3-1 (or the pseudogene TRBV3-2); 11 bases agree with TRBD1. Sequencing input: peripheral blood. The clonotype originates from a man aged 50-59 years with acute or convalescent COVID-19. CDR3 in DNA: TGTGCCAGCAGGGACAGGGGGCAAGCTTTCTTT. This gives the protein CASRDRGQAFF.